Listed below are T cell receptor beta chains from one sample, sequenced in a study of T-cell memory formation after mild COVID-19. TCRdb re-derived calls from the 5' RACE reads in MiXCR, one entry per CDR3 protein. This table holds roughly 250,000 distinct CDR3 sequences, approximately 15% found once. Sequenced: PBMCs or a T cell subset sorted from them (not recorded which). The receptors shown here come from a man younger than 35 who had mild COVID-19 (a few samples of this study predate the infection). Cell type and time point are not known. CDR3s include the opening cysteine and the closing phenylalanine or tryptophan. Clone size is given for some rows only: seen once, a few or many times, or a class if the clone is expanded.

CASSYFRPDSPLHF	NA	TRBJ1-6	TRBV6-5
CASSSRQGTPLHF	few	TRBJ1-6	TRBV11-1
CSAAIFSDTQYF	few	TRBJ2-3	TRBV20-1
CASSFAGGTQYF	few	TRBJ2-3	TRBV7-2
CSVSPASGGVADTQYF	many	TRBJ2-3	TRBV29-1
CASSPLTSGNLDEQFF	NA	TRBJ2-1	TRBV5-1
CSAIGAGLAPLHF	NA	TRBJ1-6	TRBV20-1
CASSQVGATYEQYF	NA	TRBJ2-7	TRBV4-1
CSVAGTGTDTQYF	NA	TRBJ2-3	TRBV29-1
CASSLGSSNVDEQFF	many	TRBJ2-1	TRBV5-1
CASSRPYGRLGDTQYF	NA	TRBJ2-3	TRBV7-2
CASSSHGGVGTDTQYF	NA	TRBJ2-3	TRBV7-2
CATSRDLGRPTEAFF	many	TRBJ1-1	TRBV15
CASSSGLAGLFDTQYF	few	TRBJ2-3	TRBV5-1
CASSPEPRMDTDNEQFF	few	TRBJ2-1	TRBV5-4
CASSYYSGGADEQFF	few	TRBJ2-1	TRBV2
CAISESADTQYF	many	TRBJ2-3	TRBV10-3